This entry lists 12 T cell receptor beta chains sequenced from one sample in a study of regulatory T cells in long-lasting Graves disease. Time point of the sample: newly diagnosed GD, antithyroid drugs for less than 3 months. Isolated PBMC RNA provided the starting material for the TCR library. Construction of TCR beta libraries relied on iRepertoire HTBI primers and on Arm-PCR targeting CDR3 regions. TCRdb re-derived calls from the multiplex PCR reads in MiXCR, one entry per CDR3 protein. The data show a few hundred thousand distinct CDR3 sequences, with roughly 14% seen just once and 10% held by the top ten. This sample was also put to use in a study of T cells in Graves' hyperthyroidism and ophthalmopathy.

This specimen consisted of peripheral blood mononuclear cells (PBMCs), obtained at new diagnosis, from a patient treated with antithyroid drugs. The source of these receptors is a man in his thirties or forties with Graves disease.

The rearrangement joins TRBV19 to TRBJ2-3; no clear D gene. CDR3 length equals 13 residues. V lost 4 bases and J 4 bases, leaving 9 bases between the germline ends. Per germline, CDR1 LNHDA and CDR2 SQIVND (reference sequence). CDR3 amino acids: CASSRIRADTQYF. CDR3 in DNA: TGTGCCAGTAGTAGGATTCGGGCAGATACGCAGTATTTT.

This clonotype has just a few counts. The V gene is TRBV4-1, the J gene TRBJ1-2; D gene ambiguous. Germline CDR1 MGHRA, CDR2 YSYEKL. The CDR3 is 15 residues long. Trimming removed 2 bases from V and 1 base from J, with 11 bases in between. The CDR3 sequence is CASSQFIQINYGYTF. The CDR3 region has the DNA TGCGCCAGCAGCCAATTCATCCAGATTAACTATGGCTACACCTTC.

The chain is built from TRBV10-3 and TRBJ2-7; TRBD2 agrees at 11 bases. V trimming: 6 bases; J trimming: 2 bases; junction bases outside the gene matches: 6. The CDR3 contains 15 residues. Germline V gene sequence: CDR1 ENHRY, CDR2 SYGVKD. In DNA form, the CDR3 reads TGTGCCATCAGCCCGGGACTAGCGGTCGCCTACGAGCAGTACTTC. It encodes CAISPGLAVAYEQYF.

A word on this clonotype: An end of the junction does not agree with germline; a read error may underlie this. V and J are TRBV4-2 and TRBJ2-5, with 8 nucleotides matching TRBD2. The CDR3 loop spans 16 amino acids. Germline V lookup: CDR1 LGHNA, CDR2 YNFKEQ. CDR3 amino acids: CASSQGLAGFQESQYF. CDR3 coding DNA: TGTGCCAGCAGCCAAGGGCTAGCGGGCTTCCAAGAGAGCCAGTACTTC.

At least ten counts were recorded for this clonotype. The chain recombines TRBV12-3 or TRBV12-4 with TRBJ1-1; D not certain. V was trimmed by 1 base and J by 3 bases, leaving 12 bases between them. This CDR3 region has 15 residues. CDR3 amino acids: CASSLESILDTEAFF. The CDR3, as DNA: TGTGCCAGCAGTTTAGAGTCAATACTGGACACTGAAGCTTTCTTT.

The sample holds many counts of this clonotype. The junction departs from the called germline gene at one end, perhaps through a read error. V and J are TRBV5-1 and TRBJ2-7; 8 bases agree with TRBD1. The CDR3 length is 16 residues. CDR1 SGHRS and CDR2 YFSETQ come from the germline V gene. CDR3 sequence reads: CASSFRGSGTGYEQYF. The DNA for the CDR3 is TGTGCCAGCAGCTTTAGGGGCTCCGGGACAGGATACGAGCAGTACTTC.

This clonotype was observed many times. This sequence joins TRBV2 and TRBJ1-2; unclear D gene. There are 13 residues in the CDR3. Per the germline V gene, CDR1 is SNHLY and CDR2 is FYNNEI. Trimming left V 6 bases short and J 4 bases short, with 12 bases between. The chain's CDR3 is CASRRDGSYGYTF. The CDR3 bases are TGTGCCAGCAGGCGAGACGGAAGCTATGGCTACACCTTC.

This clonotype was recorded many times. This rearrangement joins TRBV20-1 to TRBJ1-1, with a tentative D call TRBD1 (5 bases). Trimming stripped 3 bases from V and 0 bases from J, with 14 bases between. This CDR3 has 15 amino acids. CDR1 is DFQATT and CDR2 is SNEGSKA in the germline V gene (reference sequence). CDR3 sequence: CSARDTGGLNTEAFF. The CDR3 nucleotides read TGCAGTGCTAGGGACACGGGGGGTTTGAACACTGAAGCTTTCTTT.

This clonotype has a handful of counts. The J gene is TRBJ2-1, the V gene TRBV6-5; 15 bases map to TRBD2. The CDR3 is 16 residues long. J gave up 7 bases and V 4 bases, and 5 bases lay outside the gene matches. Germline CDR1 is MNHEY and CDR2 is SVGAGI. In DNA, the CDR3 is TGTGCCAGCAGTTCAACCGGGACTAGCGGGAGGAATGAGCAGTTCTTC. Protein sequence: CASSSTGTSGRNEQFF.

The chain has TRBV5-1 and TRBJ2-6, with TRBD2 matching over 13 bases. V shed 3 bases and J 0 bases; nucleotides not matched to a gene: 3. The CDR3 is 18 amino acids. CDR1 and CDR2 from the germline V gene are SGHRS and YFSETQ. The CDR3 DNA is TGCGCCAGCAGCTCCGGACTAGCGGGGGCCTCTGGGGCCAACGTCCTGACTTTC. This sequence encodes CASSSGLAGASGANVLTF.

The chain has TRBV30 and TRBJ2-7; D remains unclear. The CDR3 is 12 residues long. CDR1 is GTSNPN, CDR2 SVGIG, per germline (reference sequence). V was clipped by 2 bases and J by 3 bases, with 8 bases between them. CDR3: CAWSSGNYEQYF. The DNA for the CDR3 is TGTGCCTGGAGTAGTGGGAACTACGAGCAGTACTTC.

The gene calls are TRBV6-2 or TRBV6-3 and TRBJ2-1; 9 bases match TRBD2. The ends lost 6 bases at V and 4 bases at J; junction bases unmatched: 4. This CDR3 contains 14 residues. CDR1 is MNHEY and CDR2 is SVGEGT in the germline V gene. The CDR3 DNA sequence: TGTGCCAGCAGAAGACTAGCGGAGTACAATGAGCAGTTCTTC. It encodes CASRRLAEYNEQFF.